Presented here are 10 T cell receptor beta chains from one specimen sequenced in a study of cytomegalovirus exposure and HLA in healthy donors. Sequenced by immunoSEQ multiplex PCR; TCRdb stores in-frame clones only, minus some. Of some 200,000 clones listed, roughly 82% were seen once; the top ten hold around an eighth. Material for sequencing was PBMCs. The receptors come from a woman in her 30s in good health and CMV-seropositive.

V gene TRBV4-1 combines with J gene TRBJ1-2; the D gene is possibly TRBD1 (5 bases). The length of the CDR3 is 14 residues. Trimming removed 0 bases at V and 2 bases at J, with 7 bases between. CDR1 and CDR2 from the germline V gene are MGHRA and YSYEKL. The DNA of the CDR3 is TGCGCCAGCAGCCAAGACAGGGCCAACTATGGCTACACCTTC. Translated, it gives CASSQDRANYGYTF.

The chain is built from TRBV27 and TRBJ2-7; 7 nucleotides align to TRBD1. Germline assignment: CDR1 MNHEY and CDR2 SMNVEV (reference sequence). This CDR3 spans 16 amino acids. The V gene end was trimmed by 5 bases and the J gene end by 4 bases; junction bases not matched to a gene: 14. The CDR3 bases are TGTGCCAGCAGTCCTTGGGGGACAGCCCGGAGGTACGAGCAGTACTTC. This codes for CASSPWGTARRYEQYF.

The chain joins TRBV2 to TRBJ2-1, with 10 nucleotides matching TRBD2. Germline V gene sequence: CDR1 SNHLY, CDR2 FYNNEI. V lost 7 bases and J lost 6; bases outside the gene matches: 6. This CDR3 spans 14 amino acids. The DNA of the CDR3 is TGTGCCAGCACCGGAATAGCGGGAGGCAATGAGCAGTTCTTC. Amino acids: CASTGIAGGNEQFF.

Only one count was recorded for this clone. The chain recombines TRBV9 with TRBJ1-2, with 12 bases identical to TRBD1. Germline CDR1 is SGDLS and CDR2 is YYNGEE. The CDR3 loop spans 16 amino acids. Trimming took 3 bases from V and 5 from J; bases not matched to a gene: 8. CDR3 sequence: CASSASGTGGRYGYTF. CDR3 nucleotide sequence: TGTGCCAGCAGCGCCTCCGGGACAGGGGGCCGGTATGGCTACACCTTC.

V usage is TRBV18 and J usage is TRBJ1-1, with a tentative D call TRBD1 (5 bases). Trimming pared 3 bases from V and 8 bases from J, leaving 19 bases between. The CDR3 spans 15 residues. The germline V gene has CDR1 KGHSH and CDR2 LQKENI. DNA of the CDR3: TGTGCCAGCTCACCCTCCAACGACAGACCGACCGAAGCTTTCTTT. Protein product: CASSPSNDRPTEAFF.

The chain links TRBV29-1 to TRBJ1-1; the D gene is possibly TRBD1 (5 bases). The CDR3 has 13 amino acids. CDR1 is SQVTM and CDR2 is ANQGSEA in the germline V gene. Trimming left V 2 bases short and J 0 bases short, with 7 bases between. The CDR3 loop is CSVEHRLNTEAFF. CDR3 bases: TGCAGCGTTGAACACAGGTTGAACACTGAAGCTTTCTTT.

The chain carries TRBV2 and TRBJ2-5, with 8 bases matching TRBD2. Germline-derived CDR1 and CDR2 are SNHLY and FYNNEI. The length of the CDR3 is 18 residues. The J segment lost 4 bases and the V segment lost 4 bases, leaving 17 bases of the junction unmatched. The CDR3 DNA reads as TGTGCCAGCAGTGTTAGAAAGGGGACGGGAGGGCCGGCAGAGACCCAGTACTTC. Its translation: CASSVRKGTGGPAETQYF. Combining the CDR3 with reference TRBV2 and TRBJ2-5 gives the whole variable domain EPEVTQTPSHQVTQMGQEVILRCVPISNHLYFYWYRQILGQKVEFLVSFYNNEISEKSEIFDDQFSVERPDGSNFTLKIRSTKLEDSAMYFCASSVRKGTGGPAETQYFGPGTRLLVL.

The rearrangement uses TRBV29-1 and TRBJ1-1, with D unclear. This CDR3 has 11 amino acids. V was trimmed by 1 base and J by 7 bases, leaving 7 bases between them. CDR1 and CDR2 from the germline V gene are SQVTM and ANQGSEA. The CDR3 region has the DNA TGCAGCGTTGAAGTAGTGAGTGAAGCTTTCTTT. Its protein is CSVEVVSEAFF.

This clone was detected a few times. The CDR3: CASSKGQGMNTEAFF. CDR3 DNA sequence: TGTGCCAGTAGTAAGGGACAGGGCATGAACACTGAAGCTTTCTTT. The chain is built from TRBV19 and TRBJ1-1, with 9 bases fitting TRBD1. CDR3 length: 15 residues. Trimming removed 4 bases from V and 0 bases from J; junction bases left unmatched: 3. Germline CDR1 and CDR2: LNHDA and SQIVND (reference sequence).

J is TRBJ1-5 and V is TRBV11-1, with no clear D. CDR3 length: 13 amino acids. Trimming cost V 3 bases and J 5 bases, with 8 bases left between them. CDR1 and CDR2 from the germline V gene are SGHAT and FQDESV (reference sequence). Written as DNA, the CDR3 is TGTGCCAGCAGCTTGGGCAGTCATCAGCCCCAGCATTTT. Its protein product is CASSLGSHQPQHF.